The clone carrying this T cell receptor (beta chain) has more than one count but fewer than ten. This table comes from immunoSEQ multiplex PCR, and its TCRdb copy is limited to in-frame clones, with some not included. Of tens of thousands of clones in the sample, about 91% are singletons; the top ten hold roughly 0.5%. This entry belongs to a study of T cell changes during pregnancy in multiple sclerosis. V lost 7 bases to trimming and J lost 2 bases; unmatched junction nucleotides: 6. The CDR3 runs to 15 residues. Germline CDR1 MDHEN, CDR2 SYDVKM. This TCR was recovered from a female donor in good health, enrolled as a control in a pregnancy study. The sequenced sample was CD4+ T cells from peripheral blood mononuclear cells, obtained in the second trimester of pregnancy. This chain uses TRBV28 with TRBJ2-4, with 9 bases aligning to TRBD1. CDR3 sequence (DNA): TGTGCCAGCAACCCACAGGGGGCAACCAAAAACATTCAGTACTTC. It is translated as CASNPQGATKNIQYF.